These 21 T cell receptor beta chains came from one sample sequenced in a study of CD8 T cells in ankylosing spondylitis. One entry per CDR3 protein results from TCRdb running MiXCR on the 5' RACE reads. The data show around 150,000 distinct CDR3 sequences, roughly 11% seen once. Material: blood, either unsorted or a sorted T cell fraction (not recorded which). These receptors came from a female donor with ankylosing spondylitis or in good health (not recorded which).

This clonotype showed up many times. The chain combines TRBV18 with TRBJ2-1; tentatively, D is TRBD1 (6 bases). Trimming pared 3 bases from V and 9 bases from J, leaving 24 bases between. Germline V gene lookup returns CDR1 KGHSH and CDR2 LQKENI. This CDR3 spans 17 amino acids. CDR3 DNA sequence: TGTGCCAGCTCACCGCCGACTACCCTGACAGGCGTTGGTGAGCAGTTCTTC. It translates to CASSPPTTLTGVGEQFF.

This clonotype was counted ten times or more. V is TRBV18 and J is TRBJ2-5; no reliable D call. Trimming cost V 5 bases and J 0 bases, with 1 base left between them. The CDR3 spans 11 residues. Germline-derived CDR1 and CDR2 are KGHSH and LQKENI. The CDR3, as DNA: TGTGCCAGCTCAGACCAAGAGACCCAGTACTTC. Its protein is CASSDQETQYF.

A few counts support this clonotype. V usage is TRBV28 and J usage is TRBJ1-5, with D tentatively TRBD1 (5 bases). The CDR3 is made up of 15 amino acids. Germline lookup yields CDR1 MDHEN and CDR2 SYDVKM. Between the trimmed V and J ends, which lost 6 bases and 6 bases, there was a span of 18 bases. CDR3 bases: TGTGCCAGCAGCTCCCCGGGGGGGGGTCGTCAGCCCCAGCATTTT. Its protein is CASSSPGGGRQPQHF.

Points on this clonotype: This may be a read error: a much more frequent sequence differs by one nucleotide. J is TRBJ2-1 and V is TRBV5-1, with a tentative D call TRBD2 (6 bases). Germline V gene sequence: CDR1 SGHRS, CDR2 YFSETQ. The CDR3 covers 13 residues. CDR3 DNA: TGCACCAGCAGGCGGGACGTTTACAATGAGCAGTTCTTC. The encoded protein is CTSRRDVYNEQFF.

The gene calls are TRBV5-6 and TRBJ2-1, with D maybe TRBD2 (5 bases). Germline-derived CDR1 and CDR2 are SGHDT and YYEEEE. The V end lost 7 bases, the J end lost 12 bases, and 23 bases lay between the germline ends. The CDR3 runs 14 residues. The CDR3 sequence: CASGRARPGMGQFF. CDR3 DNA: TGTGCCAGCGGCCGCGCGCGACCGGGAATGGGGCAGTTCTTC.

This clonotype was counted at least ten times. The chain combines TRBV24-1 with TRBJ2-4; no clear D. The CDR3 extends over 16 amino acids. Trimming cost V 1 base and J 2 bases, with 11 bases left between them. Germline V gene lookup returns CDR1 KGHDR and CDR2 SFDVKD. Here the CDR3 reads CATSDFDGPPKNIQYF. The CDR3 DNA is TGTGCCACCAGTGATTTCGACGGCCCGCCCAAAAACATTCAGTACTTC.

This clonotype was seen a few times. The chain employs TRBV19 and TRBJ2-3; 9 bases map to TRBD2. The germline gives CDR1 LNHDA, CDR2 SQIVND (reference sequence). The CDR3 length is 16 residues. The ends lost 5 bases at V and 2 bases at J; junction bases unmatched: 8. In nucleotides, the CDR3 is TGTGCCAGTAGTCCCAGCGGGGGGCCTTCCACAGATACGCAGTATTTT. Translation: CASSPSGGPSTDTQYF.

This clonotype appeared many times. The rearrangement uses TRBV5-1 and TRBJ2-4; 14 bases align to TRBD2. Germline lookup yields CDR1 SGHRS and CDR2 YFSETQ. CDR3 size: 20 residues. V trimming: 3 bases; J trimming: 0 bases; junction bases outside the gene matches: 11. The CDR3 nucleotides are TGCGCCAGCAGCTCCGGACTAGCGGGGGGCCTAACCAAAGCCAAAAACATTCAGTACTTC. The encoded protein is CASSSGLAGGLTKAKNIQYF.

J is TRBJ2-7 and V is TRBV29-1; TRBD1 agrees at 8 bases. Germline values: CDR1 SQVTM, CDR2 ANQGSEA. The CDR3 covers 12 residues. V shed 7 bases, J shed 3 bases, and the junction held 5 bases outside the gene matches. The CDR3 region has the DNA TGCAGCGCCCTGGACAGGGTCTACGAGCAGTACTTC. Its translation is CSALDRVYEQYF.

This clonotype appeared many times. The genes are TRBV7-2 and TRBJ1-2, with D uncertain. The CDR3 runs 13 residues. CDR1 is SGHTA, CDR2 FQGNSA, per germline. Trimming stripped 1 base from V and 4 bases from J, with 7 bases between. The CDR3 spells CASSLGQTYGYTF. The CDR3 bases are TGTGCCAGCAGCTTAGGGCAGACCTATGGCTACACCTTC.

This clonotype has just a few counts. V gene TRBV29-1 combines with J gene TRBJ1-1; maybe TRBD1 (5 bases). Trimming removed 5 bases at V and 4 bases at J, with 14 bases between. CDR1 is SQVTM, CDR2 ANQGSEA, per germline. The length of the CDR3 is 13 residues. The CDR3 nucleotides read TGCAGCGTTCCCTTTGGCAGGGCCACTGAAGCTTTCTTT. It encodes CSVPFGRATEAFF.

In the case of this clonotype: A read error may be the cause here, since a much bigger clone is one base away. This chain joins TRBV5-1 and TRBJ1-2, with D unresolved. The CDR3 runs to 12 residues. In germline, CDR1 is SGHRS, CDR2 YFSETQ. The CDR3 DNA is TGCCCCAGCAGCGGCGGCAGCTATGGCTACACCTTC. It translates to CPSSGGSYGYTF.

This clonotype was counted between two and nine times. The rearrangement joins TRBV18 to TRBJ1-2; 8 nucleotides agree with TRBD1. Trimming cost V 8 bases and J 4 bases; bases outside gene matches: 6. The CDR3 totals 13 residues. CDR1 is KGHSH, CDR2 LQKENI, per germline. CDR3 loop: CASATGDGYGYTF. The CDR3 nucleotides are TGTGCCAGCGCGACAGGGGACGGCTATGGCTACACCTTC. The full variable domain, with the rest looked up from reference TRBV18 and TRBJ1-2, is NAGVMQNPRHLVRRRGQEARLRCSPMKGHSHVYWYRQLPEEGLKFMVYLQKENIIDESGMPKERFSAEFPKEGPSILRIQQVVRGDSAAYFCASATGDGYGYTFGSGTRLTVV.

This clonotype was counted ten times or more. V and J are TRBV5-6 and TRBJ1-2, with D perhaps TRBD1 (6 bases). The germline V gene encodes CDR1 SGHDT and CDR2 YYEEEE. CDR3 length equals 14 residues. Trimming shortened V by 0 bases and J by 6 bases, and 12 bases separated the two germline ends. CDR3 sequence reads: CASSLVQGSHGYTF. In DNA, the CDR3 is TGTGCCAGCAGCTTGGTTCAGGGGTCTCATGGCTACACCTTC.

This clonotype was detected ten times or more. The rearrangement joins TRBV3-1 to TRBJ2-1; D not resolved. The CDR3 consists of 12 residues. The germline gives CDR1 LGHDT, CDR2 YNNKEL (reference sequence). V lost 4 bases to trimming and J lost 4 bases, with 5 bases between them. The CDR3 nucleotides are TGTGCCAGCAGCCCGGAATACAATGAGCAGTTCTTC. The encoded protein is CASSPEYNEQFF.

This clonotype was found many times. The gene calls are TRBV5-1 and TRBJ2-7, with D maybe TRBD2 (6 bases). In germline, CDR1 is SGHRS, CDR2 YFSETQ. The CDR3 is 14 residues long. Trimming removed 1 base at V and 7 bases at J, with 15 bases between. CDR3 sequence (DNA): TGCGCCAGCAGCTTGCAACGGGAGTTTGGGGAGCAGTACTTC. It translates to CASSLQREFGEQYF.

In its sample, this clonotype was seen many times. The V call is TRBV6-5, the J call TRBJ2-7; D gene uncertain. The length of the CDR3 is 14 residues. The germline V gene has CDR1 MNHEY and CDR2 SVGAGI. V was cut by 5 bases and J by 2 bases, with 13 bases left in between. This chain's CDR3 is CASSTWTAAYEQYF. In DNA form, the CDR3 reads TGTGCCAGCAGTACTTGGACGGCTGCCTACGAGCAGTACTTC.

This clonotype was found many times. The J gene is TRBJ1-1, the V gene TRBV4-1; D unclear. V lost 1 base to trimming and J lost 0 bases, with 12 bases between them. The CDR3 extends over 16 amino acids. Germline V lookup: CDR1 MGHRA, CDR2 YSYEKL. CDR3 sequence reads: CASSQGEGSMNTEAFF. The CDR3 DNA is TGCGCCAGCAGCCAAGGGGAAGGGTCTATGAACACTGAAGCTTTCTTT.

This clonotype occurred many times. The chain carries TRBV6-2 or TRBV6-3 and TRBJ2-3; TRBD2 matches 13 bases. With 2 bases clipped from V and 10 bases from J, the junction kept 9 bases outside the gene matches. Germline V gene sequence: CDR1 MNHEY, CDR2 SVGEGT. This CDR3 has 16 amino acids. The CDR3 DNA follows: TGTGCCAGCAGTTACCCCCAAACTAGCGGGGGGGCTGCGCAGTATTTT. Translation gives CASSYPQTSGGAAQYF.

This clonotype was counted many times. The CDR3 protein is CAWSGVGYSYNEQFF. DNA of the CDR3: TGTGCCTGGAGCGGGGTAGGGTACTCCTACAATGAGCAGTTCTTC. The V and J genes are TRBV30 and TRBJ2-1; tentative D call: TRBD2 (5 bases). Germline V gives CDR1 GTSNPN, CDR2 SVGIG (reference sequence). Trimming cost V 3 bases and J 0 bases, with 12 bases left between them. The CDR3 has 15 amino acids.

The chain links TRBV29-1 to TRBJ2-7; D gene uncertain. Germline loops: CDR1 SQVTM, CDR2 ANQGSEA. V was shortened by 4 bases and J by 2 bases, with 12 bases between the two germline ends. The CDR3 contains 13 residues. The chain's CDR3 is CSVVVADAYEQYF. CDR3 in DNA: TGCAGCGTTGTGGTCGCGGACGCCTACGAGCAGTACTTC.